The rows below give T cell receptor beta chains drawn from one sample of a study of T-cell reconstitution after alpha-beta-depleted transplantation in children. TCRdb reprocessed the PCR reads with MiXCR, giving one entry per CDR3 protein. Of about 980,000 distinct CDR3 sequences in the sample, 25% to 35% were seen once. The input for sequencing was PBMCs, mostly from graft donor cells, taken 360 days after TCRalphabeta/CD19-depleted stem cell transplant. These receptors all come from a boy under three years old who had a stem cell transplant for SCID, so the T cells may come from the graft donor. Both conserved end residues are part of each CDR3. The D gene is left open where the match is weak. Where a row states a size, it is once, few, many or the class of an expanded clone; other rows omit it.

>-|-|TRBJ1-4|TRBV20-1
CSARDLTNEKLFF
TGCAGTGCTAGAGATCTAACTAATGAAAAACTGTTTTTT
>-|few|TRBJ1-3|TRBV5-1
CASSPGAGAGNTIYF
TGCGCCAGCAGCCCCGGGGCAGGGGCTGGAAACACCATATATTTT
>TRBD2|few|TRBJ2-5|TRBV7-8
CASSSDMGLAKETQYF
TGTGCCAGCAGCTCAGATATGGGACTAGCAAAAGAGACCCAGTACTTC
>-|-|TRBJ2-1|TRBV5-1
CASSQRAAGSGNEQFF
TGCGCCAGCAGCCAACGCGCTGCGGGGTCCGGCAATGAGCAGTTCTTC
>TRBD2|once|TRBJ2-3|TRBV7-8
CASSLLRGGPSDTQYF
TGTGCCAGCAGCTTACTGCGGGGGGGTCCCTCGGATACGCAGTATTTT
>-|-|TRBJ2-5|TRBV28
CASSAPVVPQETQYF
TGTGCCAGCAGTGCCCCCGTTGTACCCCAAGAGACCCAGTACTTC
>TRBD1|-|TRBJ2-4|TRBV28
CASSPWTGGGQWGKNIQYF
TGTGCCAGCAGTCCCTGGACAGGGGGCGGTCAATGGGGCAAAAACATTCAGTACTTC
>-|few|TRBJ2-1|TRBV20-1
CSARGTPHEQFF
TGCAGTGCTAGAGGGACTCCCCACGAGCAGTTCTTC
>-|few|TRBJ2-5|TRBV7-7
CASSLGVADQETQYF
TGTGCCAGCAGCTTAGGGGTAGCAGATCAAGAGACCCAGTACTTC
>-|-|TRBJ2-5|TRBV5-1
CASSLGGSLQETQYF
TGTGCCAGCAGCTTGGGGGGTAGCCTCCAAGAGACCCAGTACTTC
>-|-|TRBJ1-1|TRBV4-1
CASSQEVGWAEAFF
TGCGCCAGCAGCCAAGAAGTGGGGTGGGCGGAAGCTTTCTTT
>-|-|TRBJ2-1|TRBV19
CASNSLGYNEQFF
TGTGCCAGTAACAGTTTGGGTTACAATGAGCAGTTCTTC
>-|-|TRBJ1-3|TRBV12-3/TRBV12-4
CASSLSRRSGNTIYF
TGTGCCAGCAGTTTATCCCGACGGTCTGGAAACACCATATATTTT
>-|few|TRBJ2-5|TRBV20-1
CSASQPRIPQETQYF
TGCAGTGCTTCGCAGCCTAGGATCCCACAAGAGACCCAGTACTTC
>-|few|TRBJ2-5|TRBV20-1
CGVGGQTEETQYF
TGCGGGGTCGGGGGACAGACAGAAGAGACCCAGTACTTC
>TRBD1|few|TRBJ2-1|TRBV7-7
CASSPLNRGFSYNEQFF
TGTGCCAGCAGCCCACTCAACAGGGGATTCTCCTACAATGAGCAGTTCTTC